The rows below give T cell receptor beta chains drawn from one sample of a study of cytomegalovirus exposure and HLA in healthy donors. Profiled with immunoSEQ multiplex PCR; TCRdb holds only in-frame clones, not every one. The repertoire holds around 160,000 clones, with around 79% as singletons. Sequenced: PBMCs. The origin of the receptors is a man aged 45-60 years in good health and CMV-seropositive. Each CDR3 is given with its conserved first and last residue. The order of the fields is V gene, J gene, CDR3 protein.

TRBV9	TRBJ2-3	CASSLSEGLSDTQYF
TRBV19	TRBJ1-1	CATQGAMNTEAFF
TRBV7-2	TRBJ1-3	CASSLGIRGVGNTIYF
TRBV13	TRBJ1-1	CASSLVGEAFF
TRBV18	TRBJ1-1	CASSPTLSMNTEAFF
TRBV7-9	TRBJ1-1	CASSPGTEAFF
TRBV5-4	TRBJ2-1	CASSLITTSEEQFF
TRBV9	TRBJ1-1	CASSVADRGNTEAFF
TRBV2	TRBJ2-7	CASSLGQGGIYEQYF
TRBV25-1	TRBJ2-1	CATEAVTGLSPNEQFF
TRBV27	TRBJ1-2	CASSVQGRYGYTF